These 8 T cell receptor beta chains came from one sample sequenced in a study of OX40 agonist ivuxolimab in advanced cancers. Assay used: immunoSEQ multiplex PCR; TCRdb lists only in-frame clones, some missing. The table has tens of thousands of clones, less than 95% seen once. The sample here was CD4+ or CD8+ T cells sorted from blood, taken in a trial of the OX40 agonist ivuxolimab. Every receptor here comes from an adult with an advanced solid tumor such as melanoma, head and neck, liver or kidney cancer.

The rearrangement links TRBV6-5 to TRBJ1-2, with D unresolved. From germline, CDR1 is MNHEY and CDR2 SVGAGI. The CDR3 is made up of 13 amino acids. V was pared by 7 bases and J by 5 bases, with 14 bases between. The CDR3 sequence is CASTSRASYGYTF. The CDR3 bases are TGTGCCAGCACCTCCCGGGCAAGTTATGGCTACACCTTC.

This clone was seen a handful of times. The rearrangement joins TRBV16 to TRBJ1-6; D possibly corresponds to TRBD1 (5 bases). The CDR3 totals 14 residues. The V gene's germline CDR1 is KGHSY and CDR2 FQNENV. Trimming shortened V by 2 bases and J by 6 bases, and 8 bases separated the two germline ends. The CDR3 DNA follows: TGTGCCAGCAGCCAAGTACAGGTTAATTCACCCCTCCACTTT. Residues: CASSQVQVNSPLHF.

This chain uses TRBV6-5 with TRBJ2-2; no clear D gene. Germline CDR1 MNHEY, CDR2 SVGAGI. The CDR3 consists of 14 residues. With 8 bases removed from V and 0 bases from J, the gap between germline ends came to 10 bases. CDR3 nucleotides: TGTGCCAGCGCCCGGTATCCGAACACCGGGGAGCTGTTTTTT. Translated, it gives CASARYPNTGELFF.

The chain employs TRBV11-2 and TRBJ1-1; TRBD1 might be the D (6 bases). The V end was cut by 7 bases, the J end by 3 bases, with 15 bases between. This CDR3 is built from 14 residues. Germline lookup yields CDR1 SGHAT and CDR2 FQNNGV. The CDR3 here is CASNRMGADTEAFF. CDR3 nucleotide sequence: TGTGCCAGCAACCGGATGGGGGCTGACACTGAAGCTTTCTTT.

This chain links TRBV14 with TRBJ2-1; 9 bases are shared with TRBD1. Losses at the gene ends were 4 bases for V and 2 bases for J; bases not matched to a gene: 3. The CDR3 contains 15 residues. Germline V gene data show CDR1 as SGHDN and CDR2 as FVKESK. CDR3 DNA sequence: TGTGCCAGCAGCCCACGGACAGGGGCCTACAATGAGCAGTTCTTC. Amino acid sequence: CASSPRTGAYNEQFF.

The J gene is TRBJ1-3, the V gene TRBV5-6; possible D gene TRBD1, 6 bases. CDR1 and CDR2 (germline): SGHDT, YYEEEE. This CDR3 is 16 amino acids long. Trimming stripped 3 bases from V and 0 bases from J, with 13 bases between. CDR3: CASSSLGGNSGNTIYF. The DNA for the CDR3 is TGTGCCAGCAGCTCGTTAGGGGGTAACTCTGGAAACACCATATATTTT.

This clone is a singleton in its sample. The chain is built from TRBV19 and TRBJ1-2; weak D call: TRBD1 (6 bases). V was clipped by 7 bases and J by 2 bases, with 20 bases between them. The CDR3 runs 16 residues. Germline V gives CDR1 LNHDA, CDR2 SQIVND (reference sequence). CDR3 in amino acids: CASTHGEARGNYGYTF. The CDR3 bases are TGTGCCAGTACCCACGGGGAAGCTAGGGGGAACTATGGCTACACCTTC.

The chain uses TRBV19 and TRBJ2-7, with a tentative D call TRBD2 (5 bases). V gave up 4 bases and J gave up 5 bases, with 12 bases separating them. Germline values: CDR1 LNHDA, CDR2 SQIVND (reference sequence). This CDR3 contains 13 residues. Here the CDR3 DNA reads TGTGCCAGTAGTAGAAACCCCGGGGACGAGCAGTACTTC. This codes for CASSRNPGDEQYF.